The rows below give T cell receptor beta chains drawn from one sample of a study of cytomegalovirus exposure and HLA in healthy donors. Clones were sequenced by immunoSEQ multiplex PCR, and TCRdb holds only the in-frame ones, with some missing. The sample comprises 150,000 or so clones, roughly 79% of which are singletons, and around 3.1% rests with the top ten. The sample taken for sequencing was PBMCs. Receptors were obtained from a woman in her fifties or sixties in good health and CMV-seropositive. The CDR3 runs from the conserved cysteine through the conserved F or W. D genes are given only for firm matches. The listing skips clone size in some rows; elsewhere it reads once, few, many or a size class.

j_gene: TRBJ1-5
abundance: -
v_gene: TRBV18
d_gene: -
CDR3aa: CASSPGGNQPQHF
CDR3nt: TGTGCCAGCTCCCCGGGGGGGAATCAGCCCCAGCATTTT

j_gene: TRBJ1-1
abundance: few
v_gene: TRBV19
d_gene: TRBD1
CDR3aa: CASSPGQGGWTEAFF
CDR3nt: TGTGCCAGTAGTCCGGGACAGGGTGGATGGACTGAAGCTTTCTTT

j_gene: TRBJ2-7
abundance: once
v_gene: TRBV18
d_gene: TRBD1
CDR3aa: CASSQTGGLSEQYF
CDR3nt: TGTGCCAGCTCACAGACAGGGGGTCTCAGCGAGCAGTACTTC

j_gene: TRBJ1-4
abundance: -
v_gene: TRBV29-1
d_gene: TRBD1
CDR3aa: CSVRQGNHNEKLFF
CDR3nt: TGCAGCGTTAGACAGGGGAATCATAATGAAAAACTGTTTTTT

j_gene: TRBJ2-7
abundance: -
v_gene: TRBV7-2
d_gene: -
CDR3aa: CASSSGVGEGYEQYF
CDR3nt: TGTGCCAGCAGCTCCGGCGTCGGGGAAGGGTACGAGCAGTACTTC

j_gene: TRBJ2-7
abundance: -
v_gene: TRBV28
d_gene: TRBD1
CDR3aa: CASSGQEFIYEQYF
CDR3nt: TGTGCCAGCTCGGGACAGGAATTTATCTACGAGCAGTACTTC

j_gene: TRBJ1-4
abundance: -
v_gene: TRBV20-1
d_gene: -
CDR3aa: CSAQGPEKLFF
CDR3nt: TGCAGTGCGCAGGGTCCTGAAAAACTGTTTTTT

j_gene: TRBJ1-2
abundance: -
v_gene: TRBV28
d_gene: TRBD1
CDR3aa: CASSYQDRGLNGYTF
CDR3nt: TGTGCCAGCAGTTATCAGGACAGGGGTTTAAATGGCTACACCTTC

j_gene: TRBJ2-7
abundance: -
v_gene: TRBV2
d_gene: TRBD1
CDR3aa: CASRQLPLDRDYEQYF
CDR3nt: TGTGCCAGCAGGCAACTGCCTTTGGACAGGGACTACGAGCAGTACTTC

j_gene: TRBJ2-7
abundance: few
v_gene: TRBV11-1
d_gene: TRBD2
CDR3aa: CASSLRLAGGLSSYEQYF
CDR3nt: TGTGCCAGCAGCTTACGACTAGCGGGAGGACTCAGCTCCTACGAGCAGTACTTC

j_gene: TRBJ1-1
abundance: -
v_gene: TRBV11-3
d_gene: -
CDR3aa: CASSLGGGRDAFF
CDR3nt: TGTGCCAGCAGCTTGGGCGGGGGGCGAGATGCTTTCTTT

j_gene: TRBJ2-2
abundance: -
v_gene: TRBV2
d_gene: -
CDR3aa: CASRQAHTGELFF
CDR3nt: TGTGCCAGCAGGCAGGCGCACACCGGGGAGCTGTTTTTT

j_gene: TRBJ1-1
abundance: -
v_gene: TRBV7-9
d_gene: -
CDR3aa: CASSLGAGNTEAFF
CDR3nt: TGTGCCAGCAGCTTAGGAGCAGGGAACACTGAAGCTTTCTTT

j_gene: TRBJ1-4
abundance: -
v_gene: TRBV5-6
d_gene: TRBD1
CDR3aa: CASSLDRGKWSTNEKLFF
CDR3nt: TGTGCCAGCAGCTTGGACAGGGGGAAGTGGTCCACTAATGAAAAACTGTTTTTT

j_gene: TRBJ2-1
abundance: -
v_gene: TRBV11-3
d_gene: TRBD2
CDR3aa: CASSNGAGEPYNEQFF
CDR3nt: TGTGCCAGCAGCAACGGAGCGGGAGAACCCTACAATGAGCAGTTCTTC

j_gene: TRBJ2-1
abundance: -
v_gene: TRBV21-1
d_gene: -
CDR3aa: CASEPSGSVGEQFF
CDR3nt: TGTGCCAGCGAACCCAGCGGGAGTGTTGGTGAGCAGTTCTTC

j_gene: TRBJ2-7
abundance: -
v_gene: TRBV18
d_gene: -
CDR3aa: CASSPLGVSSYEQYF
CDR3nt: TGTGCCAGCTCACCGTTAGGGGTGAGCTCCTACGAGCAGTACTTC

j_gene: TRBJ2-5
abundance: -
v_gene: TRBV19
d_gene: -
CDR3aa: CASSIGGKGTQYF
CDR3nt: TGTGCCAGTAGTATCGGGGGTAAGGGGACCCAGTACTTC

j_gene: TRBJ2-3
abundance: -
v_gene: TRBV4-3
d_gene: TRBD2
CDR3aa: CASSQDRGGSGPSTDTQYF
CDR3nt: TGCGCCAGCAGCCAAGATCGGGGAGGGAGCGGGCCTAGCACAGATACGCAGTATTTT

j_gene: TRBJ2-6
abundance: -
v_gene: TRBV5-1
d_gene: -
CDR3aa: CASSLVGNAGANGLTF
CDR3nt: TGCGCCAGCAGCTTAGTGGGGAATGCTGGGGCCAACGGCCTGACTTTC

j_gene: TRBJ1-2
abundance: -
v_gene: TRBV28
d_gene: -
CDR3aa: CASSVQGKGYTF
CDR3nt: TGTGCCAGCAGTGTCCAGGGAAAGGGCTACACCTTC

j_gene: TRBJ2-7
abundance: -
v_gene: TRBV4-3
d_gene: TRBD2
CDR3aa: CASSQDPRGGGRYEQYF
CDR3nt: TGCGCCAGCAGCCAAGACCCGCGCGGGGGAGGGAGATACGAGCAGTACTTC

j_gene: TRBJ1-5
abundance: -
v_gene: TRBV12-5
d_gene: TRBD1
CDR3aa: CASGLAPTGRLGGNQPQHF
CDR3nt: TGTGCTAGTGGTTTGGCTCCGACAGGGAGGCTGGGGGGCAATCAGCCCCAGCATTTT

j_gene: TRBJ1-2
abundance: -
v_gene: TRBV9
d_gene: TRBD1
CDR3aa: CASSVERVAGGGGYGYTF
CDR3nt: TGTGCCAGCAGCGTAGAGAGAGTCGCAGGGGGCGGCGGTTATGGCTACACCTTC

j_gene: TRBJ2-7
abundance: -
v_gene: TRBV30
d_gene: TRBD1
CDR3aa: CAWRRTGLGEQYF
CDR3nt: TGTGCCTGGAGGAGGACAGGGCTTGGCGAGCAGTACTTC

j_gene: TRBJ1-1
abundance: few
v_gene: TRBV2
d_gene: -
CDR3aa: CASTSRQRQTMNTEAFF
CDR3nt: TGTGCCAGTACTAGCAGACAGCGGCAGACGATGAACACTGAAGCTTTCTTT

j_gene: TRBJ2-2
abundance: -
v_gene: TRBV5-4
d_gene: -
CDR3aa: CASSLVVGGTGELFF
CDR3nt: TGTGCCAGCAGCTTGGTGGTCGGGGGCACCGGGGAGCTGTTTTTT

j_gene: TRBJ2-3
abundance: -
v_gene: TRBV27
d_gene: TRBD2
CDR3aa: CASSFIAGSSTDTQYF
CDR3nt: TGTGCCAGCAGTTTTATAGCGGGGTCTAGCACAGATACGCAGTATTTT

j_gene: TRBJ2-1
abundance: -
v_gene: TRBV4-2
d_gene: TRBD2
CDR3aa: CAVGRASGVLNEQFF
CDR3nt: TGTGCCGTAGGAAGGGCTAGCGGGGTCCTCAATGAGCAGTTCTTC

j_gene: TRBJ1-5
abundance: -
v_gene: TRBV5-1
d_gene: -
CDR3aa: CASSLAAGAQPQHF
CDR3nt: TGCGCCAGCAGCTTGGCTGCGGGGGCCCAGCCCCAGCATTTT

j_gene: TRBJ2-6
abundance: -
v_gene: TRBV5-6
d_gene: -
CDR3aa: CASSLVFRGSGANGLTF
CDR3nt: TGTGCCAGCAGCTTGGTTTTCAGGGGCTCTGGGGCCAACGGCCTGACTTTC

j_gene: TRBJ1-6
abundance: -
v_gene: TRBV19
d_gene: -
CDR3aa: CASRPQGPAGNSPLHF
CDR3nt: TGTGCCAGTAGGCCTCAGGGGCCTGCTGGCAATTCACCCCTCCACTTT

j_gene: TRBJ2-2
abundance: -
v_gene: TRBV5-4
d_gene: -
CDR3aa: CASSVPGDTGELFF
CDR3nt: TGTGCCAGCAGCGTCCCGGGAGACACCGGGGAGCTGTTTTTT

j_gene: TRBJ2-3
abundance: once
v_gene: TRBV7-6
d_gene: -
CDR3aa: CASSQFAEQGRLDTQYF
CDR3nt: TGTGCCAGCAGCCAGTTCGCGGAACAGGGACGGCTAGATACGCAGTATTTT

j_gene: TRBJ2-7
abundance: -
v_gene: TRBV5-4
d_gene: TRBD1
CDR3aa: CASSLAGGNEQYF
CDR3nt: TGTGCCAGCAGCTTGGCAGGGGGCAACGAGCAGTACTTC

j_gene: TRBJ1-6
abundance: -
v_gene: TRBV4-2
d_gene: -
CDR3aa: CASSQDLAEFYNSPLHF
CDR3nt: TGTGCCAGCAGCCAAGATCTGGCAGAATTCTATAATTCACCCCTCCACTTT

j_gene: TRBJ2-1
abundance: -
v_gene: TRBV4-1
d_gene: TRBD2
CDR3aa: CASSQDSRGANEQFF
CDR3nt: TGCGCCAGCAGCCAAGACTCGCGGGGGGCCAATGAGCAGTTCTTC

j_gene: TRBJ2-2
abundance: -
v_gene: TRBV18
d_gene: -
CDR3aa: CASSPGLGTGELFF
CDR3nt: TGTGCCAGCTCACCGGGGCTGGGCACCGGGGAGCTGTTTTTT

j_gene: TRBJ2-5
abundance: -
v_gene: TRBV19
d_gene: TRBD1
CDR3aa: CASSIRGQGEETQYF
CDR3nt: TGTGCCAGTAGTATACGCGGACAGGGGGAAGAGACCCAGTACTTC

j_gene: TRBJ2-2
abundance: -
v_gene: TRBV9
d_gene: -
CDR3aa: CASTSRGSGFTGELFF
CDR3nt: TGTGCCAGCACCTCAAGGGGAAGTGGCTTCACCGGGGAGCTGTTTTTT

j_gene: TRBJ2-7
abundance: -
v_gene: TRBV5-1
d_gene: -
CDR3aa: CASSLETRLYEQYF
CDR3nt: TGCGCCAGCAGCTTGGAGACGAGGCTTTACGAGCAGTACTTC

j_gene: TRBJ2-7
abundance: -
v_gene: TRBV11-2
d_gene: -
CDR3aa: CASSLDLARPSSYEQYF
CDR3nt: TGTGCCAGCAGCTTAGATCTGGCCAGGCCAAGCTCCTACGAGCAGTACTTC

j_gene: TRBJ2-2
abundance: -
v_gene: TRBV4-2
d_gene: -
CDR3aa: CASSPGAGPNTGELFF
CDR3nt: TGTGCCAGCAGCCCTGGGGCGGGGCCGAACACCGGGGAGCTGTTTTTT

j_gene: TRBJ2-1
abundance: -
v_gene: TRBV2
d_gene: TRBD2
CDR3aa: CASRRGLAGRNEQFF
CDR3nt: TGTGCCAGCAGGAGAGGACTAGCGGGGCGTAACGAGCAGTTCTTC

j_gene: TRBJ2-2
abundance: -
v_gene: TRBV5-6
d_gene: -
CDR3aa: CASSLAGTTNTGELFF
CDR3nt: TGTGCCAGCAGCTTAGCAGGTACAACGAACACCGGGGAGCTGTTTTTT

j_gene: TRBJ1-5
abundance: -
v_gene: TRBV19
d_gene: TRBD1
CDR3aa: CASSWDRREPQHF
CDR3nt: TGTGCCAGTAGTTGGGACAGGCGTGAGCCCCAGCATTTT